The 29 T cell receptor beta chains below were found in one sample sequenced in a study of shared clonotypes between healthy human individuals. Libraries were prepared by immunoSEQ multiplex PCR; TCRdb keeps only in-frame clonotypes and omits some of them. The repertoire holds under 850,000 clones, with 80% to 95% as singletons. Naive CD8 isolation took CD45RO-negative cells positively selected for CCR7 and excluded terminally differentiated effector memory CD45RA+ cells. Input material: naive CD8+ T cells sorted from blood. The receptors come from a man aged 30-40 years in good health.

The genes are TRBV12-2 and TRBJ2-1; TRBD2 was called by the table and not checked on the DNA. TRBV12-2 is classified as a pseudogene. The CDR3 spans 18 residues. CDR3 DNA sequence: TGTGCAAGCCGGGGGGGACCAGCGGTCGAAGGGCCCTACAATGAGCAGTTCTTC. Protein sequence: CASRGGPAVEGPYNEQFF.

The genes are TRBV27 and TRBJ1-2; D is possibly TRBD1 (6 bases). The CDR3 spans 13 residues. Germline lookup yields CDR1 MNHEY and CDR2 SMNVEV (reference sequence). Trimming removed 3 bases from V and 7 bases from J, with 12 bases in between. The CDR3 spells CASSFSKGGGYTF. CDR3 nucleotides: TGTGCCAGCAGTTTTTCCAAAGGGGGTGGCTACACCTTC.

This clone appeared a few times. The chain links TRBV2 to TRBJ1-2, with D unresolved. The CDR3 extends over 14 amino acids. Germline V lookup: CDR1 SNHLY, CDR2 FYNNEI. V shed 6 bases and J shed 4 bases, with 15 bases lying between them. CDR3 bases: TGTGCCAGCAGACCCACAATGGCAGTCTATGGCTACACCTTC. Its protein is CASRPTMAVYGYTF.

The V and J genes are TRBV7-2 and TRBJ2-3; 11 bases match TRBD2. The CDR3 consists of 16 residues. Germline V gene data show CDR1 as SGHTA and CDR2 as FQGNSA. V lost 6 bases to trimming and J lost 3 bases; unmatched junction nucleotides: 8. CDR3 nucleotides: TGTGCCAGCAGGCCTACTAGCGGGAGTTTGACAGATACGCAGTATTTT. Its translation is CASRPTSGSLTDTQYF.

This chain uses TRBV7-9 with TRBJ2-1; tentatively, D is TRBD1 or TRBD2 (5 bases each). V dropped 5 bases and J dropped 7 bases, with 12 bases sitting between them. Germline V gene lookup returns CDR1 SEHNR and CDR2 FQNEAQ (reference sequence). This CDR3 is 13 amino acids long. The CDR3 loop reads CASSPGTTNEQFF. CDR3 nucleotides: TGTGCCAGCAGCCCGGGGACCACAAATGAGCAGTTCTTC.

This chain uses TRBV29-1 with TRBJ2-2; 8 bases match TRBD2. The CDR3 sequence is 15 residues long. CDR1 is SQVTM, CDR2 ANQGSEA, per germline. Losses at the gene ends were 3 bases for V and 3 bases for J; bases not matched to a gene: 6. The CDR3 sequence is CSVEVEAGDTGELFF. DNA of the CDR3: TGCAGCGTTGAGGTCGAAGCGGGAGACACCGGGGAGCTGTTTTTT.

The chain joins TRBV27 to TRBJ1-2; D call uncertain. The CDR3 length is 16 residues. V was shortened by 0 bases and J by 0 bases, with 11 bases between the two germline ends. CDR1 MNHEY and CDR2 SMNVEV come from the germline V gene (reference sequence). CDR3 region: CASSLSLGVANYGYTF. The CDR3 nucleotides read TGTGCCAGCAGTTTATCGCTCGGGGTTGCTAACTATGGCTACACCTTC.

This chain connects TRBV10-3 to TRBJ1-1; 7 bases match TRBD1. Germline-derived CDR1 and CDR2 are ENHRY and SYGVKD. V dropped 3 bases and J dropped 4; count of bases not matched to a gene: 5. The CDR3 consists of 14 residues. CDR3 DNA sequence: TGTGCCATCAGTGAAACAGGGGTAGCCACTGAAGCTTTCTTT. It encodes CAISETGVATEAFF.

This chain joins TRBV4-3 and TRBJ2-7; 12 bases align to TRBD2. V shed 0 bases, J shed 2 bases, and the junction held 5 bases outside the gene matches. Germline assignment: CDR1 LGHNA and CDR2 YSLEER. The length of the CDR3 is 17 residues. The chain's CDR3 is CASSQEERTSGAYEQYF. The CDR3 DNA follows: TGCGCCAGCAGCCAAGAAGAGCGGACTAGCGGGGCCTACGAGCAGTACTTC.

V usage is TRBV27 and J usage is TRBJ2-3, with D perhaps matching TRBD1 or TRBD2 (6 bases each). Germline values: CDR1 MNHEY, CDR2 SMNVEV (reference sequence). CDR3 length: 12 residues. The ends were cut back, 8 bases at V and 4 bases at J, with 10 bases in the middle. Here the CDR3 reads CASQRGADTQYF. Written as DNA, the CDR3 is TGTGCCAGCCAGAGGGGGGCAGATACGCAGTATTTT.

This clone was seen only once. The sample holds other DNA sequences that translate to the same CDR3. V and J are TRBV6-5 and TRBJ2-7; TRBD2 agrees at 9 bases. J gave up 2 bases and V 0 bases, and 2 bases lay outside the gene matches. CDR1 MNHEY and CDR2 SVGAGI come from the germline V gene. The CDR3 is 15 residues long. CDR3 amino acids: CASSYSTSGTYEQYF. CDR3 DNA sequence: TGTGCCAGCAGTTACTCGACTAGCGGTACCTACGAGCAGTACTTC.

The chain links TRBV16 to TRBJ1-1; tentative D call: TRBD1 (5 bases). The CDR3 has 13 amino acids. Between the trimmed V and J ends, which lost 7 bases and 5 bases, there was a span of 14 bases. The germline gives CDR1 KGHSY, CDR2 FQNENV. This CDR3 is CASTRGGGTEAFF. The CDR3 bases are TGTGCCAGCACGCGAGGCGGGGGAACTGAAGCTTTCTTT. Full variable domain (missing parts from reference TRBV16 and TRBJ1-1): GEEVAQTPKHLVRGEGQKAKLYCAPIKGHSYVFWYQQVLKNEFKFLISFQNENVFDETGMPKERFSAKCLPNSPCSLEIQATKLEDSAVYFCASTRGGGTEAFFGQGTRLTVV.

The J gene is TRBJ2-3, the V gene TRBV18, with 11 bases fitting TRBD2. Trimming removed 4 bases from V and 2 bases from J; junction bases left unmatched: 14. The CDR3 runs to 19 residues. CDR1 is KGHSH and CDR2 is LQKENI in the germline V gene. The CDR3 DNA follows: TGTGCCAGCTCACGGGGACTAGCGGACATATCGAGGGTCACAGATACGCAGTATTTT. Protein: CASSRGLADISRVTDTQYF.

The chain has TRBV12-2 and TRBJ2-1. TRBV12-2 is flagged as a pseudogene. This CDR3 comprises 15 residues. This CDR3 reads CASRLGGDTDNEQFF. CDR3 DNA: TGTGCAAGTCGCTTAGGGGGGGACACCGACAATGAGCAGTTCTTC.

The chain uses TRBV2 and TRBJ2-7; D gene unclear. The CDR3 has 14 amino acids. Germline CDR1 and CDR2: SNHLY and FYNNEI. Trimming took off 3 bases at V and 6 bases at J, with 15 bases between the two ends. This chain's CDR3 is CASSELRLGREQYF. Here the CDR3 DNA reads TGTGCCAGCAGTGAGCTCCGCCTAGGGCGCGAGCAGTACTTC.

This clone was recorded a few times. This chain connects TRBV6-5 to TRBJ1-4; possible D gene TRBD1, 6 bases. The CDR3 is 16 amino acids. Looked up from germline, CDR1 is MNHEY and CDR2 is SVGAGI. V gave up 2 bases and J gave up 7 bases, with 17 bases separating them. Here the CDR3 DNA reads TGTGCCAGCAGTTACGCACAGGGCCGGGCGAGTGAAAAACTGTTTTTT. Translation: CASSYAQGRASEKLFF.

This chain links TRBV7-9 with TRBJ2-7, with a possible D match to TRBD1 (5 bases). This CDR3 is built from 16 residues. Per germline, CDR1 SEHNR and CDR2 FQNEAQ (reference sequence). V lost 5 bases and J 1 base, leaving 18 bases between the germline ends. The CDR3 spells CASSPSSGLPSYEQYF. CDR3 nucleotides: TGTGCCAGCAGCCCCTCTTCAGGGTTGCCATCCTACGAGCAGTACTTC.

V and J are TRBV5-1 and TRBJ2-7; a possible D gene is TRBD2 (5 bases). Between the trimmed V and J ends, which lost 0 bases and 3 bases, there was a span of 7 bases. The CDR3 runs 13 residues. Germline loops: CDR1 SGHRS, CDR2 YFSETQ. The DNA for the CDR3 is TGCGCCAGCAGCTTGGACGGGGTCTACGAGCAGTACTTC. This gives the protein CASSLDGVYEQYF.

This chain uses TRBV14 with TRBJ2-2; D ambiguous. V was clipped by 1 base and J by 6 bases, with 3 bases between them. The CDR3 length is 12 residues. Per the germline V gene, CDR1 is SGHDN and CDR2 is FVKESK. The CDR3 sequence: CASSQVPGELFF. CDR3 nucleotides: TGTGCCAGCAGCCAAGTGCCCGGGGAGCTGTTTTTT.

The gene calls are TRBV2 and TRBJ2-2; possibly TRBD1 or TRBD2 for D (5 bases each). The CDR3 totals 15 residues. Trimming stripped 5 bases from V and 7 bases from J, with 17 bases between. Germline V gene data show CDR1 as SNHLY and CDR2 as FYNNEI. This chain's CDR3 is CASSLLSDRVGELFF. CDR3 DNA sequence: TGTGCCAGCAGTCTGCTTAGCGACAGAGTCGGGGAGCTGTTTTTT.

The chain recombines TRBV19 with TRBJ2-2, with no clear D. The V end lost 5 bases, the J end lost 7 bases, and 11 bases lay between the germline ends. CDR1 and CDR2 (germline): LNHDA, SQIVND (reference sequence). CDR3 length: 13 residues. CDR3 protein: CASSSLGYGELFF. The CDR3 DNA sequence: TGTGCCAGTAGTTCCCTGGGGTACGGGGAGCTGTTTTTT. Supplemented by reference TRBV19 and TRBJ2-2, the full variable domain reads DGGITQSPKYLFRKEGQNVTLSCEQNLNHDAMYWYRQDPGQGLRLIYYSQIVNDFQKGDIAEGYSVSREKKESFPLTVTSAQKNPTAFYLCASSSLGYGELFFGEGSRLTVL.

The V call is TRBV4-3, the J call TRBJ2-7; D is possibly TRBD1 (5 bases). The length of the CDR3 is 13 residues. Trimming stripped 2 bases from V and 5 bases from J, with 10 bases between. Looked up from germline, CDR1 is LGHNA and CDR2 is YSLEER. DNA of the CDR3: TGCGCCAGCAGCCAAAGGGGCCGGGACGAGCAGTACTTC. The encoded protein is CASSQRGRDEQYF.

The V gene is TRBV6-1, the J gene TRBJ1-5, with 10 bases that match TRBD1. J gave up 3 bases and V 8 bases, and 4 bases lay outside the gene matches. Per germline, CDR1 MNHNS and CDR2 SASEGT. The CDR3 is 14 amino acids. For the CDR3, the DNA is TGTGCCAGCGCCGACAGGGGGCTCAATCAGCCCCAGCATTTT. This gives the protein CASADRGLNQPQHF.

V and J are TRBV5-1 and TRBJ1-6; maybe TRBD1 (6 bases). The CDR3 covers 15 residues. V was pared by 0 bases and J by 7 bases, with 11 bases between. Germline V gene data show CDR1 as SGHRS and CDR2 as YFSETQ. Written as DNA, the CDR3 is TGCGCCAGCAGCTTGGGGCAGGACAGCAATTCACCCCTCCACTTT. Its translation: CASSLGQDSNSPLHF. Using reference TRBV5-1 and TRBJ1-6 for the parts outside the CDR3, the full variable domain is KAGVTQTPRYLIKTRGQQVTLSCSPISGHRSVSWYQQTPGQGLQFLFEYFSETQRNKGNFPGRFSGRQFSNSRSEMNVSTLELGDSALYLCASSLGQDSNSPLHFGNGTRLTVT.

This clone was counted ten times or more. This chain links TRBV4-1 with TRBJ1-5; no clear D. The germline V gene has CDR1 MGHRA and CDR2 YSYEKL. The V gene lost 2 bases and the J gene lost 6 bases, with 14 bases spanning the gap. The CDR3 loop spans 15 amino acids. The chain's CDR3 is CASSQFQDAGQPQHF. The DNA for the CDR3 is TGCGCCAGCAGCCAATTCCAGGACGCCGGTCAGCCCCAGCATTTT.

V usage is TRBV4-1 and J usage is TRBJ2-7; 7 nucleotides match TRBD1. The ends lost 3 bases at V and 0 bases at J; junction bases unmatched: 11. Germline assignment: CDR1 MGHRA and CDR2 YSYEKL. This CDR3 has 17 amino acids. This chain's CDR3 is CASSHTTGQVLSYEQYF. The CDR3 nucleotides read TGCGCCAGCAGCCACACCACCGGACAGGTTCTCTCCTACGAGCAGTACTTC.

This clone was observed a single time. The chain joins TRBV27 to TRBJ2-1; TRBD1 aligns across 7 bases. The CDR3 is 13 residues long. The trim removed 7 bases at V and 10 bases at J, leaving 10 bases unmatched. The germline V gene has CDR1 MNHEY and CDR2 SMNVEV (reference sequence). CDR3 DNA: TGTGCCAGCACGACAGGGCCCCGTGGGGAGCAGTTCTTC. Amino acid sequence: CASTTGPRGEQFF.

The rearrangement links TRBV7-8 to TRBJ2-2; 7 bases are shared with TRBD1. Germline CDR1 SGHVS, CDR2 FQNEAQ. The CDR3 runs to 17 residues. V was clipped by 6 bases and J by 6 bases; unmatched bases: 16. In DNA form, the CDR3 reads TGTGCCAGCAGGGACTCCGGGAACAGGGGTGATTCCGGGGAGCTGTTTTTT. Translated, it gives CASRDSGNRGDSGELFF.

V gene TRBV10-3 combines with J gene TRBJ2-7; D perhaps matches TRBD1 (5 bases). Germline V gene lookup returns CDR1 ENHRY and CDR2 SYGVKD. This CDR3 region has 11 residues. The ends were cut back, 7 bases at V and 7 bases at J, with 11 bases in the middle. For the CDR3, the DNA is TGTGCCATCAACAAGCAGGGAGAGCAGTACTTC. Translating it yields CAINKQGEQYF.